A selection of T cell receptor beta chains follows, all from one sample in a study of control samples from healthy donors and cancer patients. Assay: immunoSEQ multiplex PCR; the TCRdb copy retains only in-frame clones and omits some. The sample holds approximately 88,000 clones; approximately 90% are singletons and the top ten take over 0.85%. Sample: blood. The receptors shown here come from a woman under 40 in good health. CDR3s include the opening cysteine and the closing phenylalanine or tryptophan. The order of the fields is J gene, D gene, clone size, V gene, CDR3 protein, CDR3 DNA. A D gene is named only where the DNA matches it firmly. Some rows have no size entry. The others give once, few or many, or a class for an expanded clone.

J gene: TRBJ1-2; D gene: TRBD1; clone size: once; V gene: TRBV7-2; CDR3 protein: CASSTRQGEGYTF; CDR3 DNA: TGTGCCAGCAGCACACGACAGGGTGAGGGCTACACCTTC
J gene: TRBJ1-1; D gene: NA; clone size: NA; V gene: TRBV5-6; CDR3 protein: CASSWVLSTEAFF; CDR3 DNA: TGTGCCAGCAGCTGGGTATTGAGCACTGAAGCTTTCTTT
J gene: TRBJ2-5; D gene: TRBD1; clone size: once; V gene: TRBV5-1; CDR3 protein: CASSLIRQGRSQETQYF; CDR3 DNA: TGCGCCAGCAGCCTCATCCGACAGGGCCGGTCCCAAGAGACCCAGTACTTC
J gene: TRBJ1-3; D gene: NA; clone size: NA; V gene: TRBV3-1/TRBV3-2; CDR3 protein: CASSQEGLFSGNTIYF; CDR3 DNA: TGTGCCAGCAGCCAAGAGGGTCTATTCTCTGGAAACACCATATATTTT
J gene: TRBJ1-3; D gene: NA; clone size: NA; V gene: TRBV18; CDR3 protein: CASSPPVGRSSGNTIYF; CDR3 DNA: TGTGCCAGCTCGCCTCCTGTTGGAAGGAGCTCTGGAAACACCATATATTTT
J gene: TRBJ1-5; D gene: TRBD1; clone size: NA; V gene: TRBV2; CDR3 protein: CASSGDRPYQPQHF; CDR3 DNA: TGTGCCAGCAGTGGGGACAGGCCCTATCAGCCCCAGCATTTT
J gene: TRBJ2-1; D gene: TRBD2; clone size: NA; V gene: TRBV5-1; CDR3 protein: CASSLTSGIFGEQFF; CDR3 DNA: TGCGCCAGCAGCTTGACTAGCGGGATATTCGGTGAGCAGTTCTTC
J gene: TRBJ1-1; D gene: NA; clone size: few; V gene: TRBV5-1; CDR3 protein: CASSPYRSMNTEAFF; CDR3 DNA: TGCGCCAGCAGCCCCTATAGGAGTATGAACACTGAAGCTTTCTTT
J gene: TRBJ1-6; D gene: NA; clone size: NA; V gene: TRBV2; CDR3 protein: CASTEQGLGSPLHF; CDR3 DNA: TGTGCCAGCACTGAACAGGGTTTGGGTTCACCCCTCCACTTT
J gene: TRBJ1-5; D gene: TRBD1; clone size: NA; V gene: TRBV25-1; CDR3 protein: CASSQTGVGNQPQHF; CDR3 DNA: TGTGCCAGCAGTCAGACAGGGGTTGGCAATCAGCCCCAGCATTTT
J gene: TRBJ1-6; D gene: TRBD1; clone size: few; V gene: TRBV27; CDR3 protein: CASSLLPTGGESPLHF; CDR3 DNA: TGTGCCAGCAGTTTACTTCCTACAGGGGGGGAATCACCCCTCCACTTT
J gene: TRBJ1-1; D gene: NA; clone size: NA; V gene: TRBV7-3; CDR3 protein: CASSFRPETEAFF; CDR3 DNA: TGTGCCAGCAGCTTCCGCCCAGAGACTGAAGCTTTCTTT
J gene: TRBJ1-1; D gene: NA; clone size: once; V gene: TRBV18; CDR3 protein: CASSPWRWGGLMNTEAFF; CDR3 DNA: TGTGCCAGCTCACCATGGAGATGGGGAGGCCTCATGAACACTGAAGCTTTCTTT
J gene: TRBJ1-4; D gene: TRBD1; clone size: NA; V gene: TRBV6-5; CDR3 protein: CAIRTRGRGSEKLFF; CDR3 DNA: TGTGCCATCCGAACCAGGGGGCGGGGATCCGAAAAACTGTTTTTT
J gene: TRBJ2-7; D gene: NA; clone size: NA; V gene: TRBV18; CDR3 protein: CASSPKTDVGEQYF; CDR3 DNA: TGTGCCAGCTCACCAAAGACAGACGTCGGAGAGCAGTACTTC
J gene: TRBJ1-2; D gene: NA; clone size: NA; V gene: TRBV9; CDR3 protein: CASSVFTGSYGYTF; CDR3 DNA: TGTGCCAGCAGCGTTTTCACTGGAAGCTATGGCTACACCTTC
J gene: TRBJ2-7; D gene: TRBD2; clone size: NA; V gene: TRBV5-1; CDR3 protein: CASSSGVSGGHEQYF; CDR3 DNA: TGCGCCAGCAGCTCGGGGGTTAGCGGGGGGCACGAGCAGTACTTC
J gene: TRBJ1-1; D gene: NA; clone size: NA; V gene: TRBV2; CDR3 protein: CASSELETGGTEAFF; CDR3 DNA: TGTGCCAGCAGTGAGTTAGAAACAGGCGGCACTGAAGCTTTCTTT
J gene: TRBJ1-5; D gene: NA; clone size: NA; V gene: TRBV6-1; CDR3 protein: CASSDPNRAGNQPQHF; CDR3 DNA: TGTGCCAGCAGTGATCCAAACAGGGCTGGCAATCAGCCCCAGCATTTT
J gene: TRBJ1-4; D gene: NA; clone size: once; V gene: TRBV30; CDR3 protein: CAWSVGGKLFF; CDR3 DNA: TGTGCCTGGAGTGTGGGGGGTAAACTGTTTTTT
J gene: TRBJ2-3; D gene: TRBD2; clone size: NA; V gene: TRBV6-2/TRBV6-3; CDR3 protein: CASSRSRLAPNTDTQYF; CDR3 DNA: TGTGCCAGCAGTCGTTCTCGACTAGCGCCAAACACAGATACGCAGTATTTT
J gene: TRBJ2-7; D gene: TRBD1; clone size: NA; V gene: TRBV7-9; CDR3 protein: CATGQGVGYEQYF; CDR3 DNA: TGTGCCACCGGGCAGGGGGTTGGCTACGAGCAGTACTTC
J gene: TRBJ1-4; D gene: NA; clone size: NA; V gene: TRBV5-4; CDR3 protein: CASSSGQTPREKLFF; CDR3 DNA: TGTGCCAGCAGTAGTGGACAAACCCCTCGCGAAAAACTGTTTTTT
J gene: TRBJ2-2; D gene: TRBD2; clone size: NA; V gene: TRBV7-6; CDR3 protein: CASSNQAGGRTGELFF; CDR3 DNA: TGTGCCAGCAGCAACCAAGCGGGGGGCCGTACCGGGGAGCTGTTTTTT
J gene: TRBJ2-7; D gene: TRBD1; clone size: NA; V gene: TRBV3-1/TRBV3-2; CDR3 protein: CASLGQGAHQYF; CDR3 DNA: TGTGCCAGCCTCGGACAGGGGGCCCACCAGTACTTC
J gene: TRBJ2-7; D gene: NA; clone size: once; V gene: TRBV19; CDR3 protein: CASNTGLSYEQYF; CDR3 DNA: TGTGCCAGTAATACGGGACTCTCCTACGAGCAGTACTTC
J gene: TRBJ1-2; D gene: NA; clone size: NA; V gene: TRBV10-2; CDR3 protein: CASSVLQGVYGYTF; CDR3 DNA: TGCGCCAGCAGTGTCCTACAGGGAGTCTATGGCTACACCTTC
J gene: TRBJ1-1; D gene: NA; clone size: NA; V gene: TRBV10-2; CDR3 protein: CASATGFGTEAFF; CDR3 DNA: TGCGCCAGCGCTACAGGGTTCGGCACTGAAGCTTTCTTT
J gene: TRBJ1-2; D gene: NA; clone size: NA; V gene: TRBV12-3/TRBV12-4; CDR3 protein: CASSFSGYGYTF; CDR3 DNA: TGTGCCAGCAGTTTCTCTGGCTATGGCTACACCTTC
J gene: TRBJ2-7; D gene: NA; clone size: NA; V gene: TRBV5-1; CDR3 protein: CASSLAGQVGAYEQYF; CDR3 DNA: TGCGCCAGCAGCTTGGCCGGTCAAGTCGGAGCCTACGAGCAGTACTTC
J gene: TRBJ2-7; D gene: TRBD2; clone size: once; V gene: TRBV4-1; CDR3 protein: CASSQENSGRSYEQYF; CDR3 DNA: TGCGCCAGCAGCCAAGAGAATAGCGGGAGGTCGTACGAGCAGTACTTC
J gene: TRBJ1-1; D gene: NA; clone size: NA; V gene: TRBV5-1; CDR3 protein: CASSFGENTEAFF; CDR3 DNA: TGCGCCAGCAGCTTTGGGGAAAACACTGAAGCTTTCTTT
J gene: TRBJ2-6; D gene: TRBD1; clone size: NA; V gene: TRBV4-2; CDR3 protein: CASTSPGPWDRDSNSGANVLTF; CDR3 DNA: TGTGCCAGCACCTCCCCGGGCCCGTGGGACAGGGACTCCAACTCTGGGGCCAACGTCCTGACTTTC
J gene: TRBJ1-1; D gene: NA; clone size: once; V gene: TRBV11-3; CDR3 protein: CASSSSGAGNTEAFF; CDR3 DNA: TGTGCCAGCAGTTCCTCGGGGGCAGGGAACACTGAAGCTTTCTTT
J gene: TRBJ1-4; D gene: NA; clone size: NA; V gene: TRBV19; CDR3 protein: CASSFRTDRREKLFF; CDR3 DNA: TGTGCCAGTAGTTTTCGTACGGACCGAAGGGAAAAACTGTTTTTT
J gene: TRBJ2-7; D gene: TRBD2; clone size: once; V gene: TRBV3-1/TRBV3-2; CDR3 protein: CASSQGGTSGTYEQYF; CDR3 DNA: TGTGCCAGCAGCCAGGGGGGGACTAGCGGTACCTACGAGCAGTACTTC
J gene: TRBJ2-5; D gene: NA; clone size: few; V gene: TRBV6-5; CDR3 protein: CASSFGKFETQYF; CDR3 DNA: TGTGCCAGCAGCTTTGGAAAGTTTGAGACCCAGTACTTC
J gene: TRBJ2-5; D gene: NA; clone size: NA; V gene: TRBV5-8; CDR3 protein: CASDRGRETQYF; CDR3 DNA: TGTGCCAGCGACCGGGGGCGGGAGACCCAGTACTTC
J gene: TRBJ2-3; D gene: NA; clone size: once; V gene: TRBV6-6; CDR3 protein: CASSYYRNTDTQYF; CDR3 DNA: TGTGCCAGCAGTTACTACAGGAACACAGATACGCAGTATTTT
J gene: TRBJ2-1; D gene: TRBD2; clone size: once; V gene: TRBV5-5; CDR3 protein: CASSLGLAGGLGQFF; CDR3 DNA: TGTGCCAGCAGCCTGGGACTAGCGGGAGGTTTGGGGCAGTTCTTC
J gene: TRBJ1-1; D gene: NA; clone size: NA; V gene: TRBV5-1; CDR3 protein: CASSTQISNTEAFF; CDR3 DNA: TGCGCCAGCAGCACGCAAATTTCGAACACTGAAGCTTTCTTT
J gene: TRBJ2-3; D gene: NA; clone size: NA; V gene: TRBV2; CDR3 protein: CASRWGLTDTQYF; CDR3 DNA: TGTGCCAGCAGGTGGGGCCTTACAGATACGCAGTATTTT